The clone carrying this T cell receptor (beta chain) was seen at least ten times. This sample stems from a study of T cell repertoires in cytomegalovirus infection. TCRdb fed the reads into MiXCR, producing one record per CDR3 protein. The data hold around 270,000 distinct CDR3 sequences, with approximately 9.1% observed a single time. Trimming pared 0 bases from V and 6 bases from J, leaving 14 bases between. The germline V gene has CDR1 SGHTA and CDR2 FQGNSA. CDR3 length: 15 amino acids. The receptor's source is a human donor in good health (CMV status not recorded). Some clones in this sample may be carry-over from other donors' samples. This chain joins TRBV7-2 and TRBJ1-1, with D possibly matching TRBD1 (5 bases). The sample comprised PBMCs. The CDR3 sequence is CASSLALGKGAEAFF. In nucleotides, the CDR3 is TGTGCCAGCAGCTTAGCGCTTGGGAAAGGGGCTGAAGCTTTCTTT.